These 7 T cell receptor beta chains came from one sample sequenced in a study of blood T cell repertoires in COVID-19. Assay: immunoSEQ multiplex PCR; the TCRdb copy retains only in-frame clones and omits some. The data contain about 300,000 clones, 70% to 90% of them singletons. Sequenced material: PBMCs or T cells enriched from blood (not recorded which). The source of these receptors is a man aged 25-40 years who had recovered from COVID-19.

The rearrangement links TRBV11-3 to TRBJ1-6; 7 bases agree with TRBD1. The CDR3 sequence is 14 residues long. In germline, CDR1 is SGHNT, CDR2 YENEEA. V trimming: 8 bases; J trimming: 7 bases; junction bases outside the gene matches: 8. CDR3 DNA sequence: TGTGCCAGCCGCACCGGGACAGTGAATTCACCCCTCCACTTT. This sequence encodes CASRTGTVNSPLHF.

CDR3 DNA: TGCGCCAGCAGTGAGTCGTATACGGTATCCAAAAACATTCAGTACTTC. It specifies CASSESYTVSKNIQYF. The genes are TRBV10-1 and TRBJ2-4, with no clear D. Germline V gene data show CDR1 as WNHNN and CDR2 as SYGVQD (reference sequence). The germline V and J ends were trimmed by 0 bases and 2 bases, with 11 bases remaining between them. The CDR3 runs 16 residues.

In this sample, this clone turned up a few times. This chain joins TRBV18 and TRBJ1-3, with 9 nucleotides matching TRBD1. This CDR3 region has 15 residues. Per germline, CDR1 KGHSH and CDR2 LQKENI. Trimming removed 2 bases from V and 8 bases from J; junction bases left unmatched: 7. This CDR3 reads CASSPRTGVKYTIYF. The CDR3 region has the DNA TGTGCCAGCTCACCAAGGACAGGGGTGAAATACACCATATATTTT.

This clone has just one count. The chain employs TRBV2 and TRBJ2-7, with TRBD2 matching 8 bases. The CDR3 covers 14 residues. The V gene end was trimmed by 1 base and the J gene end by 2 bases; junction bases not matched to a gene: 1. Looked up from germline, CDR1 is SNHLY and CDR2 is FYNNEI. The chain's CDR3 is CASSEELAAYEQYF. As DNA, the CDR3 is TGTGCCAGCAGTGAAGAACTAGCGGCCTACGAGCAGTACTTC.

The J gene is TRBJ2-3, the V gene TRBV9; tentatively, D is TRBD2 (6 bases). CDR3 size: 16 residues. Germline loops: CDR1 SGDLS, CDR2 YYNGEE. The V end was cut by 5 bases, the J end by 1 base, with 17 bases between. The CDR3 spells CASSPRRAGGTDTQYF. CDR3 DNA sequence: TGTGCCAGCAGTCCCCGGAGGGCCGGGGGCACAGATACGCAGTATTTT. The variable domain in full, with the rest retrieved from reference TRBV9 and TRBJ2-3, is DSGVTQTPKHLITATGQRVTLRCSPRSGDLSVYWYQQSLDQGLQFLIQYYNGEERAKGNILERFSAQQFPDLHSELNLSSLELGDSALYFCASSPRRAGGTDTQYFGPGTRLTVL.

V and J are TRBV30 and TRBJ1-1; D gene ambiguous. Germline V gives CDR1 GTSNPN, CDR2 SVGIG (reference sequence). The V end was cut by 1 base, the J end by 4 bases, with 10 bases between. The length of the CDR3 is 13 residues. This CDR3 is CAWSGGMSTEAFF. The CDR3 DNA is TGTGCCTGGAGTGGAGGGATGAGCACTGAAGCTTTCTTT.

The rearrangement links TRBV24-1 to TRBJ2-7; 9 nucleotides align to TRBD2. The CDR3 is 17 amino acids. Germline CDR1 KGHDR, CDR2 SFDVKD. V gave up 3 bases and J gave up 4 bases; unmatched junction bases: 12. Here the CDR3 DNA reads TGTGCCACCAGTGATACGGGGGCTAGCGGGACGAGATACGAGCAGTACTTC. It is translated as CATSDTGASGTRYEQYF.